This is a list of T cell receptor beta chains from one sample in a study of T cell changes during pregnancy in multiple sclerosis. Sequenced by immunoSEQ multiplex PCR; TCRdb stores in-frame clones only, minus some. This sample yields more than 55,000 clones, of which roughly 91% are seen a single time; about 2.3% belongs to the top ten. Specimen: peripheral blood, collected in the third trimester of pregnancy. All receptors come from a female donor in good health, enrolled as a control in a pregnancy study. CDR3s include the opening cysteine and the closing phenylalanine or tryptophan. A D gene is named only where the DNA matches it firmly. Rows may omit the clone size; those that give it use once, few, many or a size class.

NA	TRBD2	TRBV5-1	TRBJ2-1	TGCGCCAGCAGCTTGGGGGGACTAGCTTCGCAGTTCTTC	CASSLGGLASQFF
NA	TRBD1	TRBV29-1	TRBJ2-5	TGCAGCCGGTTAGGATCGGGGACAGAAGAGACCCAGTACTTC	CSRLGSGTEETQYF
NA	NA	TRBV5-4	TRBJ1-4	TGTGCCAGCAGCCCCATCCCGGGGGAAAAACTGTTTTTT	CASSPIPGEKLFF
NA	NA	TRBV27	TRBJ1-2	TGTGCCAGCAGTTTAAGCGGGGCGAACTATGGCTACACCTTC	CASSLSGANYGYTF
NA	NA	TRBV15	TRBJ2-1	TGTGCCACCAGGGGTGGAAGGACTGCGATCAATGAGCAGTTCTTC	CATRGGRTAINEQFF
NA	NA	TRBV5-8	TRBJ1-1	TGTGCCAGCAGCCGGGACGGCGGGGGCACTGAAGCTTTCTTT	CASSRDGGGTEAFF
NA	TRBD1	TRBV5-1	TRBJ2-2	TGCGCCAGCAGCTTGGGGACAGGGGGCCCCGGGGAGCTGTTTTTT	CASSLGTGGPGELFF
NA	TRBD1	TRBV6-1	TRBJ2-1	TGTGCCAGTCGCCCGCAGGGGGCTGTGAATGAGCAGTTCTTC	CASRPQGAVNEQFF
NA	TRBD1	TRBV18	TRBJ2-7	TGTGCCAGCTCACCTCAGGGGGCTTCCTACGAGCAGTACTTC	CASSPQGASYEQYF
NA	TRBD2	TRBV7-8	TRBJ2-3	TGTGCCAGCAGCTTAGTGGGGGTAGCGGGAACCAGCACAGATACGCAGTATTTT	CASSLVGVAGTSTDTQYF
few	TRBD2	TRBV7-9	TRBJ2-1	TGTGCCAGCAGCTACGGACTAGCGGGCAATGAGCAGTTCTTC	CASSYGLAGNEQFF
NA	TRBD2	TRBV11-2	TRBJ2-2	TGTGCCAGCAGAGGATTAGCGGGAGGCCCGGCCGGGGAGCTGTTTTTT	CASRGLAGGPAGELFF
NA	NA	TRBV28	TRBJ2-5	TGTGCCAGCCAGGGCGGGGAAGAGACCCAGTACTTC	CASQGGEETQYF
NA	TRBD2	TRBV7-8	TRBJ2-1	TGTGCCAGCAGCTTACTAGCGGGGGGGCATGGCAATGAGCAGTTCTTC	CASSLLAGGHGNEQFF
NA	NA	TRBV19	TRBJ2-2	TGTGCCAGTAGTATACAGGGAGGTAGCACCGGGGAGCTGTTTTTT	CASSIQGGSTGELFF
NA	TRBD1	TRBV6-5	TRBJ1-2	TGTGCCAGCAGCCCACAGGGGAAGACTGGCTACACCTTC	CASSPQGKTGYTF
NA	NA	TRBV6-1	TRBJ1-1	TGTGCCAGCAGTGATCGTAGGGGAATGAACACTGAAGCTTTCTTT	CASSDRRGMNTEAFF
NA	NA	TRBV7-8	TRBJ2-1	TGTGCCAGCAGCTTAGATCACCCAGGGTCCGGACAGTTCTTC	CASSLDHPGSGQFF
NA	NA	TRBV19	TRBJ2-4	TGTGCCAGTACCCTTGCGGGTCAGGACATTCAGTACTTC	CASTLAGQDIQYF
NA	NA	TRBV4-1	TRBJ1-4	TGCGCCAGCAGCCAAGGCCTAGTGCGGGCGAGAAGTAACGAAAAACTGTTTTTT	CASSQGLVRARSNEKLFF
NA	NA	TRBV6-5	TRBJ2-2	TGTGCCAGCAGTAAGGGGGGGGTGGCCGGGGAGCTGTTTTTT	CASSKGGVAGELFF
NA	TRBD1	TRBV18	TRBJ1-1	TGTGCCAGCTCCGTCGACAGGGGGGAGTACACTGAAGCTTTCTTT	CASSVDRGEYTEAFF
NA	TRBD1	TRBV16	TRBJ1-1	TGTGCCAGCAGCCTCCCAGGGGGCTTTGTGCGAGCTTTCTTT	CASSLPGGFVRAFF
few	NA	TRBV2	TRBJ1-1	TGTGCCAGCAGCCAGGGGAGGAACACTGAAGCTTTCTTT	CASSQGRNTEAFF
NA	TRBD1	TRBV6-1	TRBJ1-1	TGTGCCAGCGACAGGGGGAACACTGAAGCTTTCTTT	CASDRGNTEAFF
NA	NA	TRBV7-2	TRBJ2-5	TGTGCCAGCAGCTCCCCCCCTATCCCTTACCAAGAGACCCAGTACTTC	CASSSPPIPYQETQYF
NA	TRBD1	TRBV28	TRBJ1-1	TGTGCTGGGGGCCAGGGGGATACTGAAGCTTTCTTT	CAGGQGDTEAFF
NA	TRBD2	TRBV7-9	TRBJ2-1	TGTGCCAGCAGCTTAGCCGGACTAGCGGTACCAAACAATGAGCAGTTCTTC	CASSLAGLAVPNNEQFF
few	TRBD1	TRBV4-1	TRBJ1-2	TGCGCCAGCAGCCAAGTAGGACAGGGGAACTATGGCTACACCTTC	CASSQVGQGNYGYTF
NA	NA	TRBV11-2	TRBJ1-1	TGTGCCAGCAGCTTAGGAGGGATCACTGAAGCTTTCTTT	CASSLGGITEAFF
NA	TRBD2	TRBV6-5	TRBJ2-2	TGTGCCAGCGGACTAGCGGGAGCGAACACCGGGGAGCTGTTTTTT	CASGLAGANTGELFF
once	TRBD1	TRBV29-1	TRBJ2-5	TGCAGCGTTGGGGGACAGATCCAAGAGACCCAGTACTTC	CSVGGQIQETQYF
few	TRBD1	TRBV7-8	TRBJ2-7	TGTGCCAGCAGCGCCCGCAGGACAGGGTACGAGCAGTACTTC	CASSARRTGYEQYF
NA	NA	TRBV29-1	TRBJ1-2	TGCAGCGTTGTCCTCCCTAACTATGGCTACACCTTC	CSVVLPNYGYTF
NA	TRBD1	TRBV5-1	TRBJ1-6	TGCGCCAGCAGCTTGGAGAGGGGGCAGATTTCACCCCTCCACTTT	CASSLERGQISPLHF
NA	NA	TRBV19	TRBJ2-1	TGTGCCAGTTGCCTCACGGGGGAATCGAATGAGCAGTTCTTC	CASCLTGESNEQFF
NA	TRBD1	TRBV7-9	TRBJ2-7	TGTGCCAGCAGGGGGGACAGGGGGAATCCATGGGAGCAGTACTTC	CASRGDRGNPWEQYF
once	TRBD1	TRBV19	TRBJ1-6	TGTGCCAGTAGTCCCAGGGGGCTCAGGACACCCCTCCACTTT	CASSPRGLRTPLHF
NA	NA	TRBV5-4	TRBJ2-1	TGTGCCAGCAGCCCGGGAGAGATGGACAATGAGCAGTTCTTC	CASSPGEMDNEQFF
NA	TRBD1	TRBV5-8	TRBJ2-7	TGTGCCAGCAGCTTGGAAGGGACAGGGTTACACGAGCAGTACTTC	CASSLEGTGLHEQYF
NA	NA	TRBV6-1	TRBJ2-7	TGTGCCAGCAGCCCACATCGGGGGGCTGTGGAGGAGCAGTACTTC	CASSPHRGAVEEQYF
once	NA	TRBV5-4	TRBJ1-1	TGTGCCAGCAGCTTGTACGGGTTGAACACTGAAGCTTTCTTT	CASSLYGLNTEAFF
few	NA	TRBV30	TRBJ1-1	TGTGCCTGGACCCATAACACTGAAGCTTTCTTT	CAWTHNTEAFF
NA	NA	TRBV7-6	TRBJ2-7	TGTGCCAGCAGCTTAGGCTGGGAGAGCTACGAGCAGTACTTC	CASSLGWESYEQYF
NA	NA	TRBV28	TRBJ1-1	TGTGCCAGCAGTTTAGGGGGCGGGGGGAACACTGAAGCTTTCTTT	CASSLGGGGNTEAFF
NA	NA	TRBV30	TRBJ1-2	TGTGCCTGTCAGGGTGCGCCTGGCTACACCTTC	CACQGAPGYTF
NA	TRBD2	TRBV10-2	TRBJ2-3	TGCGCCAGCAGTGAGTGGCAGGGAGGGAAAACAGATACGCAGTATTTT	CASSEWQGGKTDTQYF
NA	NA	TRBV28	TRBJ2-3	TGTGCCAGCAAGGGAATGGCGGGACCCAACACAGATACGCAGTATTTT	CASKGMAGPNTDTQYF
NA	TRBD2	TRBV30	TRBJ2-1	TGTCTCAGCGGGGCGGTCAACAATGAGCAGTTCTTC	CLSGAVNNEQFF
NA	NA	TRBV15	TRBJ2-7	TGTGCCACCAGCAGAGATCGCTACGAGCAGTACTTC	CATSRDRYEQYF
NA	NA	TRBV30	TRBJ2-7	TGTGCCTGGAGTAGACAGGTTAACGAGCAGTACTTC	CAWSRQVNEQYF
once	NA	TRBV7-9	TRBJ1-2	TGTGCCAGCAGCCCACTAAAAAAACAGGGCCACTATGGCTACACCTTC	CASSPLKKQGHYGYTF
NA	TRBD2	TRBV6-4	TRBJ2-3	TGTGCCAGCAGTGCCACTAGCGGGAGCACAGATACGCAGTATTTT	CASSATSGSTDTQYF
many	TRBD2	TRBV5-1	TRBJ2-2	TGCGCCAGCAAGGCCCTAGCGGGAGTTGGCGGGGAGCTGTTTTTT	CASKALAGVGGELFF
NA	NA	TRBV4-2	TRBJ2-1	TGTGCCAGCAGCCAAGTTCCTGACCTCAGGGATGAGCAGTTCTTC	CASSQVPDLRDEQFF
NA	TRBD1	TRBV6-1	TRBJ1-3	TGTGCCAGCAACCAGCCCGGACAGGGGGGTAACACCATATATTTT	CASNQPGQGGNTIYF